Below, 5 T cell receptor beta chains from the same sample are listed, as sequenced in a study of T cells in Graves' hyperthyroidism and ophthalmopathy. Template material for amplifying TCR beta CDR3 regions consisted of RNA transcripts. The TCR CDR3 first-round RT-PCR relied on the HTBI primer set. TCRdb used MiXCR to reprocess the multiplex PCR reads, holding one entry per CDR3 protein. Here the sample spans approximately 610,000 distinct CDR3 sequences, approximately 15% being singletons. Sequenced input: blood. The source is a middle-aged woman with Graves' ophthalmopathy.

This clonotype came up a few times. The chain links TRBV2 to TRBJ2-1, with TRBD2 identical over 9 bases. This CDR3 has 16 amino acids. The junction had 10 bases not matched to a gene; V was cut back by 6 bases and J by 4 bases. CDR1 SNHLY and CDR2 FYNNEI come from the germline V gene. CDR3 nucleotide sequence: TGTGCCAGCAGCGATTTTAGCGGGAGTGGGTACAATGAGCAGTTCTTC. Amino acids: CASSDFSGSGYNEQFF.

This clonotype was detected a few times. This chain uses TRBV5-1 with TRBJ1-1; 8 positions match TRBD1. The CDR3 runs to 15 residues. V dropped 5 bases and J dropped 3; count of bases not matched to a gene: 9. Looked up from germline, CDR1 is SGHRS and CDR2 is YFSETQ. CDR3 in DNA: TGCGCCAGCAGGGCGTCAGGGGGCATGGACACTGAAGCTTTCTTT. This translates into CASRASGGMDTEAFF.

This clonotype was recorded many times. The chain combines TRBV4-1 with TRBJ1-2; TRBD1 agrees at 9 bases. This CDR3 is 15 amino acids long. Trimming at V came to 4 bases and at J to 7 bases, leaving 10 bases not matched to a gene. CDR1 and CDR2 (germline): MGHRA, YSYEKL. The DNA of the CDR3 is TGCGCCAGCAGCCCTGCACCACGGACAGGGGTTGGCTACACCTTC. Translation: CASSPAPRTGVGYTF.

This clonotype was detected many times. The genes are TRBV6-5 and TRBJ2-7; 10 bases match TRBD1. The germline V gene has CDR1 MNHEY and CDR2 SVGAGI. The CDR3 consists of 15 residues. The junction had 6 bases not matched to a gene; V was cut back by 6 bases and J by 1 base. The CDR3 is CASRPRTGGSYEQYF. In nucleotides, the CDR3 is TGTGCCAGCAGACCACGGACAGGGGGTTCCTACGAGCAGTACTTC.

The V and J genes are TRBV28 and TRBJ1-1; 10 bases map to TRBD1. The V segment lost 6 bases and the J segment 4 bases; nucleotides outside the gene matches: 11. This CDR3 region has 16 residues. Per the germline V gene, CDR1 is MDHEN and CDR2 is SYDVKM. The CDR3 DNA reads as TGTGCCAGCAGGGCAGCGGGACAGGGGTGGGGCACTGAAGCTTTCTTT. Encoded protein: CASRAAGQGWGTEAFF.